These T cell receptor beta chains were read from a single sample in a study of blood T cell repertoires in COVID-19. The data were produced by immunoSEQ multiplex PCR, yet TCRdb's version contains in-frame clones alone and is incomplete. The sample includes under 300,000 clones, 75% to 90% of them seen just once. The source material was peripheral blood. These receptors all come from a woman in her thirties or forties who had recovered from COVID-19. The conserved cysteine and the conserved F or W are not part of the CDR3 here.

V	J	CDR3
TRBV9	TRBJ2-7	ASSVSAGAYEQY
TRBV28	TRBJ2-1	ASSLVPPSGGEQF
TRBV29-1	TRBJ2-3	SVAGHPFTDTQY
TRBV18	TRBJ2-1	ASSRRSGSSYNEQF
TRBV5-6	TRBJ2-1	ASSSGLAGGFNEQF
TRBV11-2	TRBJ1-4	ASSRTGQGATNEKLF
TRBV30	TRBJ2-1	AWRRTSGAGDEQF
TRBV5-1	TRBJ1-1	ASSGGTGSNTEAF
TRBV27	TRBJ1-1	ASSSQGGYTEAF
TRBV7-3	TRBJ2-7	ASSRGQQSSYEQY
TRBV29-1	TRBJ1-2	SVLLRDRHNYGYT
TRBV18	TRBJ1-2	ASSRAGQTYGYT
TRBV5-1	TRBJ1-1	ASSVDFSSEAF
TRBV13	TRBJ1-1	ASSEPGQGLSAAF
TRBV3-1/TRBV3-2	TRBJ2-6	ASSQNRGPSGANVLT
TRBV9	TRBJ2-7	ASSRTPSGVYEQY
TRBV7-9	TRBJ2-1	ASSPAEQPRSNEQF
TRBV7-2	TRBJ2-7	ASSLAGGGEQY
TRBV10-1	TRBJ2-1	ASQDEGYSYNEQF
TRBV30	TRBJ2-5	AWSSAGETQY
TRBV2	TRBJ1-2	AGGGLSSGYT
TRBV24-1	TRBJ1-1	ATEGTGNTEAF